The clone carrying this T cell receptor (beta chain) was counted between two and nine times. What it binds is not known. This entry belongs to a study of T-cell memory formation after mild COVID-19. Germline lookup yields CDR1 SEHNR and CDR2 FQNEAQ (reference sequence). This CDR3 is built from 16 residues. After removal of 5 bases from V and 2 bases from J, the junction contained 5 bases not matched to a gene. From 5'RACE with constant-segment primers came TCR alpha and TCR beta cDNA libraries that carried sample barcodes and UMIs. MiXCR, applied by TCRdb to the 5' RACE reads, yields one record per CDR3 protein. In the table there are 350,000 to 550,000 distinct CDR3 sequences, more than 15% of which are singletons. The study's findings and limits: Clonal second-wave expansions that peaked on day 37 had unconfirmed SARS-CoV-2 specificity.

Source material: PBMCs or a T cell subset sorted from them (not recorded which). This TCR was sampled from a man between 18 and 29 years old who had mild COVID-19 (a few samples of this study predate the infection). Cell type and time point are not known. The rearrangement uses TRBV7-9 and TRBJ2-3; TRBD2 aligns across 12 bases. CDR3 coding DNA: TGTGCCAGCAGCCCGACTAGCGGGGGTTCCACAGATACGCAGTATTTT. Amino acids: CASSPTSGGSTDTQYF. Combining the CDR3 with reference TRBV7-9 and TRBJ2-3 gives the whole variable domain DTGVSQNPRHKITKRGQNVTFRCDPISEHNRLYWYRQTLGQGPEFLTYFQNEAQLEKSRLLSDRFSAERPKGSFSTLEIQRTEQGDSAMYLCASSPTSGGSTDTQYFGPGTRLTVL.